What follows is one TCR beta chain and its context. Its matching antigen is unknown. The data stem from a study of T cells after yellow fever vaccination. In the study overall: Where fractions had low cell numbers, libraries were prepared from them with the SMART-Seq v4 Ultra Low Input RNA kit. Regarding the study as a whole: Weaker overall was a secondary response that nonetheless peaked faster, on day 5 versus 15. At 95% to 96% for CD4 and roughly 87% for CD8, most primary-vaccination clones showed up again after the booster.

TCRdb called the 5' RACE reads again in MiXCR, with one record for every CDR3 protein. The profile covers about 74,000 distinct CDR3 sequences, with approximately 7% appearing a single time and roughly a third taken by the ten largest. This sample comprised CD8+ T cells sorted from PBMCs, obtained around 5 days after the first yellow fever vaccination. The receptor comes from a man younger than 35 who received the YFV17D yellow fever vaccine.

CDR3 nucleotide sequence: TGCGCCAGCAGCCAAGTATGGGCGCAGGACACTGAAGCTTTCTTT. This encodes CASSQVWAQDTEAFF. The chain uses TRBV4-3 and TRBJ1-1, with no clear D. The V end lost 1 base, the J end lost 3 bases, and 12 bases lay between the germline ends. CDR1 is LGHNA and CDR2 is YSLEER in the germline V gene. The CDR3 has 15 amino acids.